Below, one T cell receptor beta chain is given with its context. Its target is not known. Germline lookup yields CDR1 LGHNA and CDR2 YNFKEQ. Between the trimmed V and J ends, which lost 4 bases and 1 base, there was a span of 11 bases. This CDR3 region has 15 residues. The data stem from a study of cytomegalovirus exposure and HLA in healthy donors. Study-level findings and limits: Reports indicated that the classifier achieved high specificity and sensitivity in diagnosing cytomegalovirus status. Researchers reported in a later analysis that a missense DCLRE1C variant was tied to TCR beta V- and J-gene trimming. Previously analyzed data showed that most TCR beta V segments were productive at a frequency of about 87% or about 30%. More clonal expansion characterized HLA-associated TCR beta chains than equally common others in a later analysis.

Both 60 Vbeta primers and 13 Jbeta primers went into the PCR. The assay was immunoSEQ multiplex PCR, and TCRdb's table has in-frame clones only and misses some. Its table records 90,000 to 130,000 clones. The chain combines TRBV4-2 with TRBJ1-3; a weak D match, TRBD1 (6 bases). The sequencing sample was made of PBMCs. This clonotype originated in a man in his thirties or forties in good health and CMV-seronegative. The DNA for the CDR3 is TGTGCCAGCAGCCGACAGGCAGAATCTGGAAACACCATATATTTT. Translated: CASSRQAESGNTIYF.